The clone carrying this TCR beta chain was counted a few times. The CDR3 totals 13 residues. Germline CDR1 is LGHNA and CDR2 is YNFKEQ. V lost 5 bases and J 6 bases, leaving 10 bases between the germline ends. The entry originates in a study of graft-versus-host responses after intestinal transplantation. Study-level points and caveats: Early declines in HvG clones that occurred post-transplant were associated with peak circulating GvH clone levels.

This table comes from immunoSEQ multiplex PCR, and its TCRdb copy is limited to in-frame clones, with some not included. The repertoire holds around 6,000 clones, 25% to 30% seen once, with 5% to 7% in the top ten. The V gene is TRBV4-2, the J gene TRBJ2-2; a possible D gene is TRBD1 (5 bases). The sequenced sample was alloreactive CD4+ T cells from a mixed lymphocyte reaction culture, obtained before transplantation. Subset reported: CFSE-low proliferating T cells sorted from roughly 6-day pre-transplant mixed lymphocyte reaction (GvH or HvG direction). The TCR originated in a human patient who was an organ donor for intestinal transplantation. CDR3 DNA: TGTGCCAGCAGCTTCCAGGGCCCCGGGGAGCTGTTTTTT. Translation gives CASSFQGPGELFF.